These 23 T cell receptor beta chains came from one sample sequenced in a study of post-analysis software for immune sequencing data. Overall study findings and caveats: TRBV5-6, TRBV5-1 and TRBV20-1 belonged to a set of about five TRBV segments that were more frequent in patients than controls.

Which antigens these TCRs recognize remains unknown. Unique molecular identifiers were carried by the TCR beta cDNA libraries. TCRdb redid the calling of the PCR reads with MiXCR, one entry per CDR3 protein. The sample carries under 650,000 distinct CDR3 sequences, 40% to 50% recorded once. Sequences were obtained from blood. Receptor source: a girl aged 10 to 17 with multiple sclerosis.

This clonotype has more than one count but fewer than ten. The V call is TRBV10-2, the J call TRBJ2-7; the D is unclear. Germline values: CDR1 WSHSY, CDR2 SAAADI. This CDR3 is 14 amino acids long. Between the trimmed V and J ends, which lost 5 bases and 3 bases, there was a span of 14 bases. The CDR3 sequence is CASSRVAANYEQYF. CDR3 in DNA: TGCGCCAGCAGTCGGGTCGCGGCCAACTACGAGCAGTACTTC.

The V gene is TRBV7-9, the J gene TRBJ2-7; the D is unclear. Germline CDR1 reads SEHNR; CDR2 reads FQNEAQ (reference sequence). The V end lost 4 bases, the J end lost 6 bases, and 13 bases lay between the germline ends. This CDR3 is built from 13 residues. The CDR3 sequence: CASSSRRTVEQYF. CDR3 DNA: TGTGCCAGCAGCTCGAGACGGACGGTCGAGCAGTACTTC.

This clonotype was seen only a few times. This chain uses TRBV7-9 with TRBJ2-1; D is possibly TRBD1 or TRBD2 (5 bases each). The V end lost 11 bases, the J end lost 4 bases, and 15 bases lay between the germline ends. This CDR3 contains 13 residues. The germline V gene has CDR1 SEHNR and CDR2 FQNEAQ (reference sequence). The CDR3: CAPGRDDYNEQFF. CDR3 DNA sequence: TGTGCCCCAGGACGGGACGATTACAATGAGCAGTTCTTC.

The CDR3 reads CASSLGPGALYEQYF. Written as DNA, the CDR3 is TGCGCCAGCAGCTTGGGGCCAGGGGCCCTCTACGAGCAGTACTTC. V is TRBV5-1 and J is TRBJ2-7, with D possibly TRBD1 on 6 matching bases. This CDR3 has 15 residues. Germline CDR1 SGHRS, CDR2 YFSETQ. V lost 0 bases and J 3 bases, leaving 13 bases between the germline ends.

The table lists this clonotype with a few counts. The chain joins TRBV7-8 to TRBJ2-7; TRBD2 aligns across 8 bases. The CDR3 has 15 amino acids. In germline, CDR1 is SGHVS, CDR2 FQNEAQ. With 5 bases clipped from V and 5 bases from J, the junction kept 11 bases outside the gene matches. The CDR3 here is CASSPGASGLHEQYF. CDR3 DNA sequence: TGTGCCAGCAGCCCCGGGGCTAGCGGGCTCCACGAGCAGTACTTC.

A few counts support this clonotype. The chain is built from TRBV9 and TRBJ2-5; 10 nucleotides align to TRBD2. The CDR3 sequence is 15 residues long. The germline gives CDR1 SGDLS, CDR2 YYNGEE. V shed 3 bases, J shed 2 bases, and the junction held 4 bases outside the gene matches. The CDR3 reads CASSATSGAQETQYF. CDR3 in DNA: TGTGCCAGCAGCGCCACTAGCGGGGCGCAAGAGACCCAGTACTTC. Full variable domain (missing parts from reference TRBV9 and TRBJ2-5): DSGVTQTPKHLITATGQRVTLRCSPRSGDLSVYWYQQSLDQGLQFLIQYYNGEERAKGNILERFSAQQFPDLHSELNLSSLELGDSALYFCASSATSGAQETQYFGPGTRLLVL.

This clonotype was detected a few times. The chain links TRBV29-1 to TRBJ2-7, with TRBD2 identical over 7 bases. Germline V lookup: CDR1 SQVTM, CDR2 ANQGSEA. V gave up 4 bases and J gave up 0 bases; unmatched junction bases: 3. This CDR3 is 13 amino acids long. CDR3 residues: CSVGGGNSYEQYF. DNA for the CDR3: TGCAGCGTTGGGGGGGGGAACTCCTACGAGCAGTACTTC.

This clonotype appeared a few times. The J gene is TRBJ2-3, the V gene TRBV9, with D unclear. Germline CDR1 reads SGDLS; CDR2 reads YYNGEE. CDR3 length: 14 residues. Trimming left V 0 bases short and J 5 bases short, with 10 bases between. The CDR3 loop is CASSVVPTLDTQYF. CDR3 bases: TGTGCCAGCAGCGTAGTCCCGACTCTAGATACGCAGTATTTT.

This rearrangement joins TRBV6-4 to TRBJ2-1, with a tentative D call TRBD2 (7 bases). V was cut by 0 bases and J by 9 bases, with 18 bases left in between. The CDR3 loop spans 16 amino acids. Germline values: CDR1 MRHNA, CDR2 SNTAGT. For the CDR3, the DNA is TGTGCCAGCAGTGACTCGAAGGGTGGGGGGGCGAGTGAGCAGTTCTTC. This encodes CASSDSKGGGASEQFF.

The V call is TRBV5-5, the J call TRBJ2-7; TRBD2 matches at 14 bases. Trimming at V came to 4 bases and at J to 4 bases, leaving 7 bases not matched to a gene. The CDR3 consists of 16 residues. Germline-derived CDR1 and CDR2 are SGHKS and YYEKEE (reference sequence). The CDR3 DNA reads as TGTGCCAGCAGCCTGGGACTAGCGGGAGTCCAATACGAGCAGTACTTC. Its protein product is CASSLGLAGVQYEQYF.

J is TRBJ2-1 and V is TRBV7-2, with D perhaps TRBD2 (6 bases). This CDR3 is 16 amino acids long. Trimming cost V 1 base and J 6 bases, with 16 bases left between them. Germline loops: CDR1 SGHTA, CDR2 FQGNSA. CDR3 nucleotide sequence: TGTGCCAGCAGCTTAGAAGGGCGGGGAGAAGGCAATGAGCAGTTCTTC. Translation gives CASSLEGRGEGNEQFF.

This chain uses TRBV29-1 with TRBJ1-2; D is unresolved. Germline lookup yields CDR1 SQVTM and CDR2 ANQGSEA. This CDR3 has 12 amino acids. The V gene lost 7 bases and the J gene lost 8 bases, with 17 bases spanning the gap. The CDR3 nucleotides read TGCAGCGGGCTGGGCGGAGGTGGAGGCTACACCTTC. This sequence encodes CSGLGGGGGYTF.

The genes are TRBV6-5 and TRBJ2-3; 9 bases are a match to TRBD2. After removal of 2 bases from V and 0 bases from J, the junction contained 12 bases not matched to a gene. There are 19 residues in the CDR3. CDR1 and CDR2 (germline): MNHEY, SVGAGI. This CDR3 reads CASSYLGTSGRTSTDTQYF. The CDR3, as DNA: TGTGCCAGCAGTTACCTGGGAACTAGCGGGCGTACTAGCACAGATACGCAGTATTTT.

The genes are TRBV20-1 and TRBJ2-5; 9 bases are shared with TRBD2. The CDR3 runs to 14 residues. V shed 3 bases, J shed 4 bases, and the junction held 6 bases outside the gene matches. In germline, CDR1 is DFQATT, CDR2 SNEGSKA (reference sequence). In DNA, the CDR3 is TGCAGTGCTAGTGTGGGGACTAGCTTAGAGACCCAGTACTTC. Protein product: CSASVGTSLETQYF.

The J gene is TRBJ2-7, the V gene TRBV9; the match to TRBD1 covers 7 bases. Germline values: CDR1 SGDLS, CDR2 YYNGEE. The CDR3 is made up of 16 amino acids. The V gene end was trimmed by 0 bases and the J gene end by 4 bases; junction bases not matched to a gene: 10. CDR3: CASSVGATGAQYEQYF. The CDR3 coding sequence is TGTGCCAGCAGCGTAGGGGCAACAGGGGCCCAATACGAGCAGTACTTC.

This clonotype has a count of ten or more. This rearrangement joins TRBV6-5 to TRBJ2-5, with TRBD1 as a possible D gene (5 bases). Germline CDR1 MNHEY, CDR2 SVGAGI. The CDR3 is made up of 14 amino acids. Trimming removed 6 bases at V and 2 bases at J, with 13 bases between. The CDR3 reads CASRPPRDQETQYF. CDR3 nucleotide sequence: TGTGCCAGCAGGCCCCCCAGGGATCAAGAGACCCAGTACTTC.

V gene TRBV10-3 combines with J gene TRBJ2-3, with D perhaps matching TRBD2 (6 bases). The CDR3 extends over 15 amino acids. In germline, CDR1 is ENHRY, CDR2 SYGVKD. With 3 bases removed from V and 5 bases from J, the gap between germline ends came to 15 bases. The CDR3 is CAISEAGGSRDTQYF. CDR3 DNA: TGTGCCATCAGTGAAGCGGGTGGGTCTCGAGATACGCAGTATTTT.

This clonotype has only a few counts. The chain uses TRBV5-1 and TRBJ2-7, with 9 bases aligning to TRBD2. Per the germline V gene, CDR1 is SGHRS and CDR2 is YFSETQ. The CDR3 is made up of 15 amino acids. After removal of 3 bases from V and 2 bases from J, the junction contained 6 bases not matched to a gene. For the CDR3, the DNA is TGCGCCAGCAGCTCGAGCGGGGGGTTCCCCTACGAGCAGTACTTC. Translated: CASSSSGGFPYEQYF.

The CDR3 nucleotides read TGCAGCGTCCAGGACGGCTCTACGAATGGGCAGTACTTC. Amino acids: CSVQDGSTNGQYF. J is TRBJ2-7 and V is TRBV29-1, with unresolved D. From germline, CDR1 is SQVTM and CDR2 ANQGSEA. The CDR3 spans 13 residues. V lost 6 bases, J lost 9 bases, and 21 bases lay in between.

The chain recombines TRBV20-1 with TRBJ1-6; 7 bases line up with TRBD1. The germline CDR1 and CDR2 sequences are DFQATT and SNEGSKA (reference sequence). This CDR3 is 13 amino acids long. V lost 0 bases, J lost 10 bases, and 3 bases stayed unmatched. This chain's CDR3 is CSARDSRGSPLHF. The CDR3 DNA sequence: TGCAGTGCTAGAGATTCCAGGGGGTCACCCCTCCACTTT.

This clonotype has only one observation. The chain employs TRBV3-1 and TRBJ2-4, with D tentatively TRBD1 (7 bases). The J call is doubtful: the DNA matches TRBJ2-7 better. Germline lookup yields CDR1 LGHDT and CDR2 YNNKEL (reference sequence). The CDR3 sequence is 15 residues long. CDR3 coding DNA: TGTGCCAGCAGCCAAAGGAGACAGGGAGCGGGCGAGCAGTACTTC. Its protein product is CASSQRRQGAGEQYF.

Only a few counts were recorded for this clonotype. The V and J genes are TRBV6-1 and TRBJ2-7, with D possibly being TRBD2 (5 bases). V dropped 0 bases and J dropped 1 base, with 10 bases sitting between them. This CDR3 is built from 15 residues. CDR1 MNHNS and CDR2 SASEGT come from the germline V gene. CDR3 sequence reads: CASSEAKRASYEQYF. CDR3 in DNA: TGTGCCAGCAGTGAAGCGAAGAGGGCTTCCTACGAGCAGTACTTC.

The J gene is TRBJ1-1, the V gene TRBV30; D may be TRBD1 (5 bases). V was shortened by 7 bases and J by 6 bases, with 18 bases between the two germline ends. There are 13 residues in the CDR3. Germline CDR1 is GTSNPN and CDR2 is SVGIG (reference sequence). The CDR3: CALEAGYDSEAFF. The CDR3 coding sequence is TGTGCCTTGGAGGCAGGGTATGATTCTGAAGCTTTCTTT.